The 26 T cell receptor beta chains listed next were all sequenced from one sample in a study of T cell responses to AZD1222 COVID-19 vaccine. The table came from immunoSEQ multiplex PCR; TCRdb's copy has only in-frame clones and leaves some out. The sample records some 120,000 clones, 80% to 90% being singletons. Material: peripheral blood, obtained on day 0 of MenACWY control vaccination. The receptors originated from an adult in good health.

V and J are TRBV5-1 and TRBJ2-2; 9 bases agree with TRBD1. Germline V gene lookup returns CDR1 SGHRS and CDR2 YFSETQ. The ends lost 1 base at V and 3 bases at J; junction bases unmatched: 1. The CDR3 is 15 residues long. This CDR3 reads CASSLTGGYTGELFF. In nucleotides, the CDR3 is TGCGCCAGCAGCTTGACAGGGGGCTACACCGGGGAGCTGTTTTTT.

The rearrangement links TRBV27 to TRBJ1-6; no clear D gene. V was shortened by 7 bases and J by 1 base, with 17 bases between the two germline ends. The germline V gene has CDR1 MNHEY and CDR2 SMNVEV (reference sequence). The CDR3 is 17 amino acids. The CDR3: CASTKQGFSSYNSPLHF. The CDR3 DNA follows: TGTGCCAGCACTAAGCAAGGGTTTAGTTCCTATAATTCACCCCTCCACTTT.

The count of this clone is one. The chain carries TRBV9 and TRBJ1-1; D gene unclear. V lost 1 base and J lost 2, with 6 bases in between. Germline values: CDR1 SGDLS, CDR2 YYNGEE. This CDR3 region has 13 residues. The CDR3 protein is CASSVTANTEAFF. The CDR3, as DNA: TGTGCCAGCAGCGTAACAGCTAACACTGAAGCTTTCTTT.

This rearrangement joins TRBV6-6 to TRBJ2-1; D unresolved. This CDR3 is built from 14 residues. V was trimmed by 6 bases and J by 1 base, leaving 10 bases between them. From germline, CDR1 is MNHNY and CDR2 SVGAGI (reference sequence). CDR3 sequence: CASSAGSSYNEQFF. The CDR3 bases are TGTGCCAGCAGCGCTGGGTCTTCCTACAATGAGCAGTTCTTC.

The rearrangement links TRBV5-4 to TRBJ1-1; D gene uncertain. Germline-derived CDR1 and CDR2 are SGHNT and YYREEE (reference sequence). Trimming left V 0 bases short and J 2 bases short, with 14 bases between. The CDR3 is 16 residues long. The chain's CDR3 is CASSLGAGVLNTEAFF. CDR3 coding DNA: TGTGCCAGCAGCTTGGGGGCAGGCGTTCTAAACACTGAAGCTTTCTTT.

The rearrangement uses TRBV2 and TRBJ1-6; D call uncertain. The germline gives CDR1 SNHLY, CDR2 FYNNEI. The length of the CDR3 is 17 residues. V was pared by 4 bases and J by 0 bases, with 13 bases between. CDR3 region: CASSVPVGSSYNSPLHF. In nucleotides, the CDR3 is TGTGCCAGCAGTGTTCCAGTTGGGAGCTCCTATAATTCACCCCTCCACTTT. The whole variable domain, remainder taken from reference TRBV2 and TRBJ1-6, is EPEVTQTPSHQVTQMGQEVILRCVPISNHLYFYWYRQILGQKVEFLVSFYNNEISEKSEIFDDQFSVERPDGSNFTLKIRSTKLEDSAMYFCASSVPVGSSYNSPLHFGNGTRLTVT.

This clone was found a few times. The genes are TRBV11-2 and TRBJ1-1, with no clear D. Germline CDR1 reads SGHAT; CDR2 reads FQNNGV. V dropped 3 bases and J dropped 1 base, with 12 bases sitting between them. This CDR3 spans 15 amino acids. In nucleotides, the CDR3 is TGTGCCAGCAGCTTTGAATCAGCGGGGAACACTGAAGCTTTCTTT. Encoded protein: CASSFESAGNTEAFF.

V gene TRBV4-1 combines with J gene TRBJ2-7; D is unresolved. Per the germline V gene, CDR1 is MGHRA and CDR2 is YSYEKL. Trimming pared 1 base from V and 0 bases from J, leaving 10 bases between. This CDR3 comprises 15 residues. The CDR3, as DNA: TGCGCCAGCAGCCAAGTTCCAGATAGCTCCTACGAGCAGTACTTC. It specifies CASSQVPDSSYEQYF.

The chain couples TRBV29-1 to TRBJ2-3; D remains unclear. Per the germline V gene, CDR1 is SQVTM and CDR2 is ANQGSEA. Trimming pared 5 bases from V and 3 bases from J, leaving 18 bases between. The CDR3 runs to 15 residues. The CDR3, as DNA: TGCAGCGTTCGGCCCAGCTTCGGGTTGACAGATACGCAGTATTTT. Its protein is CSVRPSFGLTDTQYF.

This chain joins TRBV4-3 and TRBJ1-2; D may be TRBD1 (6 bases). Looked up from germline, CDR1 is LGHNA and CDR2 is YSLEER. V was cut by 1 base and J by 8 bases, with 20 bases left in between. This CDR3 spans 16 amino acids. DNA for the CDR3: TGCGCCAGCAGCCAAGGGACGGTTGCAGGGGCGTGGGGCTACACCTTC. Its protein is CASSQGTVAGAWGYTF.

This clone appeared a single time. This chain connects TRBV11-2 to TRBJ1-1; 9 bases map to TRBD1. CDR1 and CDR2 from the germline V gene are SGHAT and FQNNGV. This CDR3 comprises 15 residues. V shed 3 bases, J shed 4 bases, and the junction held 6 bases outside the gene matches. The CDR3: CASSFLGTGSTEAFF. The CDR3 DNA reads as TGTGCCAGCAGCTTTCTCGGGACAGGGTCCACTGAAGCTTTCTTT.

V gene TRBV19 combines with J gene TRBJ1-5; a possible D gene is TRBD1 (6 bases). This CDR3 contains 14 residues. Germline loops: CDR1 LNHDA, CDR2 SQIVND (reference sequence). V was trimmed by 4 bases and J by 7 bases, leaving 14 bases between them. CDR3 loop: CASSNTGFAQPQHF. The CDR3, as DNA: TGTGCCAGTAGTAACACAGGGTTCGCGCAGCCCCAGCATTTT.

The V gene is TRBV4-1, the J gene TRBJ1-5; weak D call: TRBD1 (5 bases). Germline assignment: CDR1 MGHRA and CDR2 YSYEKL. The CDR3 loop spans 15 amino acids. Trimming pared 1 base from V and 1 base from J, leaving 8 bases between. In DNA, the CDR3 is TGCGCCAGCAGCCAAGGGTGGGACAGCAATCAGCCCCAGCATTTT. It is translated as CASSQGWDSNQPQHF.

The V and J genes are TRBV7-9 and TRBJ1-4, with TRBD1 as a possible D gene (5 bases). The CDR3 extends over 18 amino acids. Trimming took 6 bases from V and 4 from J, leaving 24 bases between them. Germline V lookup: CDR1 SEHNR, CDR2 FQNEAQ (reference sequence). Written as DNA, the CDR3 is TGTGCCAGCAGTCCCACGACCGGGACCCTCTATATTAATGAAAAACTGTTTTTT. Residues: CASSPTTGTLYINEKLFF.

The chain uses TRBV6-5 and TRBJ1-1; no definite D call. V shed 7 bases and J shed 2 bases, with 17 bases lying between them. The CDR3 runs to 15 residues. The germline V gene encodes CDR1 MNHEY and CDR2 SVGAGI. CDR3 nucleotide sequence: TGTGCCAGCACCGAAAACCCCCACGGAAACACTGAAGCTTTCTTT. Translation gives CASTENPHGNTEAFF.

This clone was observed once. The chain has TRBV28 and TRBJ1-5; 11 nucleotides line up with TRBD1. CDR3 length: 17 residues. The junction had 8 bases not matched to a gene; V was cut back by 1 base and J by 6 bases. CDR1 and CDR2 from the germline V gene are MDHEN and SYDVKM. The CDR3 here is CASSLSPGQGVSQPQHF. CDR3 bases: TGTGCCAGCAGTTTATCCCCGGGACAGGGGGTAAGTCAGCCCCAGCATTTT. The full variable domain, with the rest looked up from reference TRBV28 and TRBJ1-5, is DVKVTQSSRYLVKRTGEKVFLECVQDMDHENMFWYRQDPGLGLRLIYFSYDVKMKEKGDIPEGYSVSREKKERFSLILESASTNQTSMYLCASSLSPGQGVSQPQHFGDGTRLSIL.

The chain links TRBV7-2 to TRBJ2-7; 12 bases are a match to TRBD2. The CDR3 covers 15 residues. V trimming: 4 bases; J trimming: 2 bases; junction bases outside the gene matches: 3. Germline V lookup: CDR1 SGHTA, CDR2 FQGNSA. Here the CDR3 reads CASSSSGRAAYEQYF. The DNA for the CDR3 is TGTGCCAGCAGCTCTAGCGGGAGGGCCGCCTACGAGCAGTACTTC.

V is TRBV3-1 (or the pseudogene TRBV3-2) and J is TRBJ2-7; 12 nucleotides line up with TRBD2. The CDR3 loop spans 16 amino acids. With 4 bases clipped from V and 6 bases from J, the junction kept 10 bases outside the gene matches. Germline values: CDR1 LGHDT, CDR2 YNNKEL (reference sequence). The CDR3 region has the DNA TGTGCCAGCAGCCCCCCCCTGGGACTAGCGGGCTCCGAGCAGTACTTC. The encoded protein is CASSPPLGLAGSEQYF.

The chain has TRBV13 and TRBJ1-5; D possibly corresponds to TRBD1 (6 bases). V dropped 2 bases and J dropped 4 bases, with 12 bases sitting between them. Germline V CDR1 and CDR2: PRHDT, FYEKMQ (reference sequence). The length of the CDR3 is 15 residues. The CDR3 DNA reads TGTGCCAGCAGCTTAAAGACAGACAGGAATCAGCCCCAGCATTTT. Translation gives CASSLKTDRNQPQHF.

The chain is built from TRBV12-3 or TRBV12-4 and TRBJ2-7; D is uncertain. The CDR3 extends over 13 amino acids. V lost 4 bases and J lost 0, with 7 bases in between. The CDR3 is CASSSDISYEQYF. The CDR3, as DNA: TGTGCCAGCAGTTCCGACATCTCCTACGAGCAGTACTTC.

CDR3 residues: CASSVDRAGVYEQYF. CDR3 sequence (DNA): TGTGCCAGCAGCGTAGATCGAGCGGGAGTCTACGAGCAGTACTTC. The gene calls are TRBV9 and TRBJ2-7, with TRBD2 matching 8 bases. Germline CDR1 SGDLS, CDR2 YYNGEE. This CDR3 has 15 residues. Trimming cost V 0 bases and J 3 bases; bases outside gene matches: 5.

The CDR3 nucleotides are TGTGCCAGCAGCTTAGAGGGGGCGCGAGAAGACAATGAGCAGTTCTTC. Its translation: CASSLEGAREDNEQFF. J is TRBJ2-1 and V is TRBV13, with 7 bases aligning to TRBD1. The V gene's germline CDR1 is PRHDT and CDR2 FYEKMQ (reference sequence). The V gene end was trimmed by 1 base and the J gene end by 5 bases; junction bases not matched to a gene: 8. This CDR3 has 16 residues.

The chain employs TRBV27 and TRBJ2-7; 9 positions match TRBD1. Per the germline V gene, CDR1 is MNHEY and CDR2 is SMNVEV (reference sequence). With 2 bases clipped from V and 1 base from J, the junction kept 0 bases outside the gene matches. The CDR3 extends over 14 amino acids. The CDR3 spells CASSLDRGSYEQYF. CDR3 sequence (DNA): TGTGCCAGCAGTTTAGACAGGGGGTCCTACGAGCAGTACTTC.

This clone was recorded only once. The chain joins TRBV24-1 to TRBJ1-2; D unclear. Germline lookup yields CDR1 KGHDR and CDR2 SFDVKD. The CDR3 has 12 residues. Trimming removed 6 bases from V and 6 bases from J, with 10 bases in between. The CDR3 nucleotides are TGTGCCACCAGTAGCGGGGTTCATGGCTACACCTTC. Translated: CATSSGVHGYTF.

The V call is TRBV23-1, the J call TRBJ1-3; 9 nucleotides line up with TRBD1. TRBV23-1 is an ORF; its function is uncertain. Trimming cost V 9 bases and J 4 bases; bases outside gene matches: 4. There are 13 residues in the CDR3. The CDR3 sequence: CARVQGAGNTIYF. CDR3 bases: TGCGCCAGGGTACAGGGGGCAGGAAACACCATATATTTT.

CDR3 DNA sequence: TGTGCCAGCAGTAAGGAAGCGGGGGCCTCCTACGAGCAGTACTTC. This gives the protein CASSKEAGASYEQYF. The chain is built from TRBV6-5 and TRBJ2-7, with 8 positions matching TRBD2. V lost 5 bases to trimming and J lost 0 bases; unmatched junction nucleotides: 6. Germline loops: CDR1 MNHEY, CDR2 SVGAGI. The CDR3 spans 15 residues.